The 28 T cell receptor beta chains listed next were all sequenced from one sample in a study of Graves' ophthalmopathy and Graves' hyperthyroidism. Amplification from RNA transcripts yielded the TCR beta CDR3 regions. HTBI primers served in a first-round RT-PCR, which a second-round multiplex PCR followed. TCRdb analysed the multiplex PCR reads with MiXCR anew, one entry per CDR3 protein. The sample shows more than 550,000 distinct CDR3 sequences, 35% to 45% of them seen only once. Material for sequencing was peripheral blood. The receptors originated from an adult man with Graves' ophthalmopathy.

In its sample, this clonotype was seen many times. CDR3 protein: CAISESGDQSEAFF. CDR3 in DNA: TGTGCCATCAGTGAGTCGGGGGATCAGAGTGAAGCTTTCTTT. The chain uses TRBV10-3 and TRBJ1-1; D might be TRBD1 (5 bases). The CDR3 consists of 14 residues. Germline V gene data show CDR1 as ENHRY and CDR2 as SYGVKD. Trimming took off 0 bases at V and 7 bases at J, with 12 bases between the two ends.

This sequence joins TRBV24-1 and TRBJ1-2; 10 bases are shared with TRBD1. Germline V gives CDR1 KGHDR, CDR2 SFDVKD. The length of the CDR3 is 13 residues. V trimming: 7 bases; J trimming: 12 bases; junction bases outside the gene matches: 10. CDR3 nucleotides: TGTGCCACCAGCCCGGGACAGGGGACTATGGACACCTTC. Its protein is CATSPGQGTMDTF.

Comments on this clonotype: The missing conserved phenylalanine or tryptophan at the end of this CDR3 makes a read error likely. The chain uses TRBV10-3 and TRBJ1-5, with D hard to call. Germline CDR1 reads ENHRY; CDR2 reads SYGVKD. CDR3 length: 9 amino acids. The CDR3 DNA reads as TGTGCCACAAATCAGCACCAGCATTCT. This translates into CATNQHQHS.

Turning to this clonotype: One end of the junction varies from germline; a read error may be responsible. This chain joins TRBV20-1 and TRBJ1-1; D uncertain. Germline lookup yields CDR1 DFQATT and CDR2 SNEGSKA (reference sequence). The CDR3 is made up of 15 amino acids. The DNA for the CDR3 is TGCAGTGCTGGAGATCTCAGGAGAGAGAACACTGAAGCTTTCTTT. Its protein product is CSAGDLRRENTEAFF.

This clonotype was observed a few times. Here the CDR3 reads CAKGTEYNEQYF. The CDR3 DNA is TGTGCTAAAGGGACAGAGTATAACGAGCAGTACTTC. V is TRBV19 and J is TRBJ2-7; 7 nucleotides align to TRBD1. Germline CDR1 LNHDA, CDR2 SQIVND (reference sequence). There are 12 residues in the CDR3.

The table lists this clonotype with many counts. J is TRBJ2-7 and V is TRBV5-1, with TRBD2 identical over 14 bases. Unmatched junction bases numbered 7, after V lost 4 bases and J lost 7 bases. The CDR3 runs to 15 residues. CDR1 and CDR2 from the germline V gene are SGHRS and YFSETQ. The CDR3 DNA is TGCGCCAGCAGCATCGGGACTAGCGGGAGTTTGGAGCAGTACTTC. This sequence encodes CASSIGTSGSLEQYF.

This chain links TRBV7-9 with TRBJ2-2; 8 nucleotides match TRBD2. V lost 5 bases and J lost 4; bases outside the gene matches: 12. The CDR3 extends over 17 amino acids. The V gene's germline CDR1 is SEHNR and CDR2 FQNEAQ (reference sequence). CDR3 amino acids: CASSHLRAGVSTGELFF. The CDR3 nucleotides are TGTGCCAGCAGCCACCTTCGAGCGGGAGTCTCCACCGGGGAGCTGTTTTTT.

This clonotype was found a few times. The rearrangement links TRBV11-2 to TRBJ2-5; a weak D match, TRBD1 (6 bases). Germline CDR1 is SGHAT and CDR2 is FQNNGV. CDR3 length equals 14 residues. The V end lost 8 bases, the J end lost 5 bases, and 18 bases lay between the germline ends. DNA for the CDR3: TGTGCCAGCTCAAAGGGACAACTCGGGGAGACCCAGTACTTC. Translation gives CASSKGQLGETQYF.

The chain carries TRBV14 and TRBJ2-3; D unclear. The germline V and J ends were trimmed by 6 bases and 0 bases, with 16 bases remaining between them. CDR3 length: 16 residues. In germline, CDR1 is SGHDN, CDR2 FVKESK. CDR3 nucleotide sequence: TGTGCCAGCAGTTTATCGCGAAGTACTAGCACAGATACGCAGTATTTT. Translated, it gives CASSLSRSTSTDTQYF. The complete variable domain, with remaining parts taken from reference TRBV14 and TRBJ2-3, reads EAGVTQFPSHSVIEKGQTVTLRCDPISGHDNLYWYRRVMGKEIKFLLHFVKESKQDESGMPNNRFLAERTGGTYSTLKVQPAELEDSGVYFCASSLSRSTSTDTQYFGPGTRLTVL.

Concerning this clonotype itself: A much more abundant neighbour one base away suggests this may be a read error. This chain joins TRBV25-1 and TRBJ1-3; unclear D gene. Germline loops: CDR1 MGHDK, CDR2 SYGVNS. V lost 6 bases and J lost 0, with 9 bases in between. The CDR3 is made up of 14 amino acids. CDR3 DNA sequence: TGTGCCAGCAGAGACCAAAACTCTGGAAACACCATATATTTT. Translation: CASRDQNSGNTIYF.

V usage is TRBV7-2 and J usage is TRBJ2-6, with 12 bases fitting TRBD1. Germline V lookup: CDR1 SGHTA, CDR2 FQGNSA. Losses at the gene ends were 7 bases for V and 11 bases for J; bases not matched to a gene: 6. The length of the CDR3 is 14 residues. In DNA, the CDR3 is TGTGCCAGCACCACAGGGACAGGGGGCTACGTCCTGACTTTC. Protein product: CASTTGTGGYVLTF.

The chain couples TRBV7-9 to TRBJ1-4; D not resolved. In germline, CDR1 is SEHNR, CDR2 FQNEAQ (reference sequence). The CDR3 covers 10 residues. V was cut by 5 bases and J by 11 bases, with 6 bases left in between. The chain's CDR3 is CASSPGKLFF. CDR3 bases: TGTGCCAGCAGCCCGGGGAAACTGTTTTTT.

The rearrangement uses TRBV6-6 and TRBJ2-7; TRBD2 might be the D (6 bases). The CDR3 spans 14 residues. Germline CDR1 MNHNY, CDR2 SVGAGI (reference sequence). Trimming left V 5 bases short and J 0 bases short, with 11 bases between. CDR3: CASSEMRGSYEQYF. The CDR3 coding sequence is TGTGCCAGCAGTGAAATGCGGGGCTCCTACGAGCAGTACTTC.

The gene calls are TRBV29-1 and TRBJ2-7; no firm D call. This CDR3 has 12 residues. The germline gives CDR1 SQVTM, CDR2 ANQGSEA. V lost 3 bases to trimming and J lost 2 bases, with 8 bases between them. DNA for the CDR3: TGCAGCGTTGAGGGCGGAACCTACGAGCAGTACTTC. Encoded protein: CSVEGGTYEQYF.

This clonotype was counted ten times or more. The V call is TRBV7-9, the J call TRBJ2-7; no definite D call. Germline loops: CDR1 SEHNR, CDR2 FQNEAQ (reference sequence). V lost 7 bases and J lost 0, with 16 bases in between. The length of the CDR3 is 15 residues. The CDR3 DNA is TGTGCCAGCACCAACAAAGGAAGAAGCTCCTACGAGCAGTACTTC. Its translation: CASTNKGRSSYEQYF.

This clonotype was seen ten or more times. The chain carries TRBV9 and TRBJ1-4, with 7 bases matching TRBD1. Trimming cost V 6 bases and J 4 bases; bases outside gene matches: 6. The CDR3 is 14 amino acids. Looked up from germline, CDR1 is SGDLS and CDR2 is YYNGEE. CDR3 amino acids: CASNPTGRNEKLFF. DNA of the CDR3: TGTGCCAGCAACCCGACAGGGCGTAATGAAAAACTGTTTTTT.

The chain joins TRBV10-3 to TRBJ1-5, with no clear D. This CDR3 is built from 13 residues. V was trimmed by 10 bases and J by 3 bases, leaving 13 bases between them. Germline V gene lookup returns CDR1 ENHRY and CDR2 SYGVKD. The DNA of the CDR3 is TGTGCCAGCATCGCTAGTAACAATCAGCCCCAGCATTTT. Amino acids: CASIASNNQPQHF.

As to this clonotype: A clone one base away is much larger, so this may be a read error. This chain links TRBV9 with TRBJ2-7, with 7 bases fitting TRBD2. The CDR3 length is 13 residues. The germline V gene has CDR1 SGDLS and CDR2 YYNGEE. CDR3 sequence reads: CVSSIGLAYEQYF. The CDR3 coding sequence is TGTGTCAGCAGCATCGGACTAGCCTACGAGCAGTACTTC.

The chain recombines TRBV24-1 with TRBJ2-3; TRBD2 matches 8 bases. Germline CDR1 is KGHDR and CDR2 is SFDVKD. The CDR3 has 16 amino acids. V was pared by 2 bases and J by 2 bases, with 5 bases of the junction left unmatched. CDR3 coding DNA: TGTGCCACCAGTGATTGGGGTAGCGGGATCACAGATACGCAGTATTTT. Its protein is CATSDWGSGITDTQYF.

In its sample, this clonotype was seen many times. V usage is TRBV3-1 and J usage is TRBJ1-1; 10 bases map to TRBD1. The length of the CDR3 is 14 residues. The germline V gene has CDR1 LGHDT and CDR2 YNNKEL (reference sequence). J gave up 4 bases and V 4 bases, and 3 bases lay outside the gene matches. CDR3 bases: TGTGCCAGCAGCCCGCGGGACAGGGGCACTGAAGCTTTCTTT. This sequence encodes CASSPRDRGTEAFF.

The chain uses TRBV24-1 and TRBJ2-2, with a weak D call TRBD2 (5 bases). Germline V CDR1 and CDR2: KGHDR, SFDVKD. V dropped 3 bases and J dropped 4 bases, with 8 bases sitting between them. The CDR3 contains 14 residues. DNA of the CDR3: TGTGCCACCAGTGATCACGAGGGCACCGGGGAGCTGTTTTTT. Its protein is CATSDHEGTGELFF.

This clonotype was seen ten or more times. The V gene is TRBV29-1, the J gene TRBJ1-2; TRBD1 aligns across 8 bases. The CDR3 totals 13 residues. V lost 3 bases and J lost 4; bases outside the gene matches: 4. Germline V lookup: CDR1 SQVTM, CDR2 ANQGSEA. CDR3 DNA sequence: TGCAGCGTTGAGTTTGGGACAGGCTATGGCTACACCTTC. Translation gives CSVEFGTGYGYTF.

This clonotype was observed many times. J is TRBJ1-6 and V is TRBV9; tentative D call: TRBD1 (5 bases). CDR3 size: 13 residues. With 8 bases removed from V and 7 bases from J, the gap between germline ends came to 13 bases. CDR1 is SGDLS and CDR2 is YYNGEE in the germline V gene. CDR3: CARPGTTNSPLHF. CDR3 nucleotide sequence: TGTGCCAGGCCCGGGACTACAAATTCACCCCTCCACTTT.

The V gene is TRBV2, the J gene TRBJ2-7; 7 bases agree with TRBD1. J lost 3 bases, V lost 4 bases, and 6 bases had no gene match. Germline V CDR1 and CDR2: SNHLY, FYNNEI. CDR3 size: 14 residues. CDR3 DNA: TGTGCCAGCAGTGCCGGGACAGTCCTCTACGAGCAGTACTTC. It encodes CASSAGTVLYEQYF.

This sequence joins TRBV19 and TRBJ1-5; D remains ambiguous. CDR3 size: 13 residues. The V gene's germline CDR1 is LNHDA and CDR2 SQIVND (reference sequence). Trimming took off 5 bases at V and 11 bases at J, with 16 bases between the two ends. CDR3 protein: CASSGSGRETQHF. CDR3 DNA sequence: TGTGCCAGTAGTGGTAGCGGAAGGGAGACCCAGCATTTT.

The V and J genes are TRBV6-6 and TRBJ1-1; possible D gene TRBD1, 6 bases. CDR3 length equals 15 residues. Looked up from germline, CDR1 is MNHNY and CDR2 is SVGAGI (reference sequence). Deletions cut 4 bases from V and 6 bases from J, with 18 bases between. CDR3 nucleotides: TGTGCCAGCAGTTCCGCACAGGGAGTGGGTGCTGAAGCTTTCTTT. This gives the protein CASSSAQGVGAEAFF.

This chain links TRBV29-1 with TRBJ1-1; TRBD1 agrees at 8 bases. Germline V CDR1 and CDR2: SQVTM, ANQGSEA. J lost 1 base, V lost 4 bases, and 2 bases had no gene match. The CDR3 has 13 amino acids. For the CDR3, the DNA is TGCAGCGTTGTTACAGGGGGGAACACTGAAGCTTTCTTT. Its protein is CSVVTGGNTEAFF.

This clonotype was seen ten or more times. This chain uses TRBV7-2 with TRBJ2-7; 9 nucleotides line up with TRBD2. V gave up 6 bases and J gave up 2 bases; unmatched junction bases: 5. This CDR3 region has 14 residues. CDR1 SGHTA and CDR2 FQGNSA come from the germline V gene. CDR3 residues: CASRTSGLTYEQYF. The DNA of the CDR3 is TGTGCCAGCAGGACTAGCGGCCTAACCTACGAGCAGTACTTC.